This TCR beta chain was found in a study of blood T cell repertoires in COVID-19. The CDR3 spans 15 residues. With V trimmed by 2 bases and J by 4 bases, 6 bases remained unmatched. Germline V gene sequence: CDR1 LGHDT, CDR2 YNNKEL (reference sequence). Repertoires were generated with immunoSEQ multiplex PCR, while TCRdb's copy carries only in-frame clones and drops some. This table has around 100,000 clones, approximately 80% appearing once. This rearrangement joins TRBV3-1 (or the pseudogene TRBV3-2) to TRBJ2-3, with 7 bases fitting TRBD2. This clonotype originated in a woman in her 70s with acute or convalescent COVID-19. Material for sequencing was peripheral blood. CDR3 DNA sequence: TGTGCCAGCAGCCAACACACTACTAGCGCAGATACGCAGTATTTT. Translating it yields CASSQHTTSADTQYF.